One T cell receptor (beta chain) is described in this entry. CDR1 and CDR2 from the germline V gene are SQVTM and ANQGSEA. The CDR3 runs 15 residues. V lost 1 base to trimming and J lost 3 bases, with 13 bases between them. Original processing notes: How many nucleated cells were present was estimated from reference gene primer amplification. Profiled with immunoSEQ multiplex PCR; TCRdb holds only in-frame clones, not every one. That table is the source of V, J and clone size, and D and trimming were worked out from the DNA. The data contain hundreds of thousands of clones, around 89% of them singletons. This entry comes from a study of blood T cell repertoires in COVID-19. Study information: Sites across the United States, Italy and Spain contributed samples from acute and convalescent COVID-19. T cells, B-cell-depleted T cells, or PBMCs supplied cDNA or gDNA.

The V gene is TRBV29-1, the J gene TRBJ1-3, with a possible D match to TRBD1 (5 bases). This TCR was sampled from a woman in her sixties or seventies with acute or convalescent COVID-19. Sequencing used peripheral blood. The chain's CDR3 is CSVEARGRFGNTIYF. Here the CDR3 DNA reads TGCAGCGTTGAAGCGCGGGGCAGGTTTGGAAACACCATATATTTT.